Shown below are 10 T cell receptor beta chains from a single sample sequenced in a study of T cells in severe cutaneous drug reactions. Carbamazepine had induced Stevens-Johnson syndrome or toxic epidermal necrolysis in the sequenced donors. Libraries were made by iRepertoire multiplex PCR with TCR subtype-specific primers for bulk and single-cell sequencing. TCRdb reprocessed the multiplex PCR reads and keeps a single row for each CDR3 protein, giving no DNA. This sample's table has more than 20,000 distinct CDR3 sequences. The sequenced sample consisted of PBMCs. These receptor sequences come from a human donor with toxic epidermal necrolysis, a severe cutaneous drug reaction.

The chain carries TRBV9 and TRBJ2-7. Germline CDR1 reads SGDLS; CDR2 reads YYNGEE. This CDR3 has 15 residues. CDR3 residues: CASSVSGVGTYEQYF.

This rearrangement joins TRBV15 to TRBJ2-7; TCRdb's D call, TRBD1, is unchecked because there is no DNA. The CDR3 has 15 residues. Per the germline V gene, CDR1 is LNHNV and CDR2 is YYDKDF (reference sequence). CDR3 amino acids: CATRGTGASSYEQYF.

This rearrangement joins TRBV5-1 to TRBJ2-7. CDR1 is SGHRS, CDR2 YFSETQ, per germline. There are 12 residues in the CDR3. The CDR3 here is CASSLGQYEQYF.

V usage is TRBV5-1 and J usage is TRBJ2-5; there is no DNA to check the TCRdb D call of TRBD2. Per the germline V gene, CDR1 is SGHRS and CDR2 is YFSETQ. This CDR3 has 14 residues. The CDR3 loop is CASMRDPRGETQYF. The whole variable domain, remainder taken from reference TRBV5-1 and TRBJ2-5, is KAGVTQTPRYLIKTRGQQVTLSCSPISGHRSVSWYQQTPGQGLQFLFEYFSETQRNKGNFPGRFSGRQFSNSRSEMNVSTLELGDSALYLCASMRDPRGETQYFGPGTRLLVL.

This clonotype is labeled medium-sized (0.01 to 0.1%) based on frequency. This chain uses TRBV2 with TRBJ2-3. The CDR3 extends over 15 amino acids. The germline V gene encodes CDR1 SNHLY and CDR2 FYNNEI. The CDR3 loop reads CASSEWGLRTDTQYF.

The chain carries TRBV3-1 and TRBJ1-5. The CDR3 has 14 residues. Germline-derived CDR1 and CDR2 are LGHDT and YNNKEL (reference sequence). CDR3 protein: CASSQGVNPQPQHF.

The rearrangement uses TRBV4-2 and TRBJ2-7; with no DNA, the TCRdb D assignment of TRBD2 cannot be verified. This CDR3 has 16 amino acids. Germline loops: CDR1 LGHNA, CDR2 YNFKEQ. CDR3 protein: CASSQSLAGEGYEQYF.

This chain connects TRBV10-1 to TRBJ2-3; TCRdb's assignment of TRBD1 cannot be checked, as there is no DNA. This CDR3 comprises 15 residues. Germline-derived CDR1 and CDR2 are WNHNN and SYGVQD (reference sequence). The CDR3 loop reads CASSDPRTGTDTQYF.

Considering frequency, this clonotype is medium-sized. This chain uses TRBV7-3 with TRBJ1-3; TCRdb indicates TRBD1, and absent DNA this call remains unverified. The CDR3 has 15 residues. The germline V gene encodes CDR1 SGHTA and CDR2 FQGTGA. The CDR3 protein is CASSPHGEPGDTIYF.

The rearrangement links TRBV5-6 to TRBJ2-7. The CDR3 has 15 amino acids. Looked up from germline, CDR1 is SGHDT and CDR2 is YYEEEE. The CDR3 spells CASSLDRGTTYEQYF.